Included here is one T cell receptor beta chain sequence, with context. At one boundary the junction diverges from the germline segment, which might be a read error. Repertoires were generated with immunoSEQ multiplex PCR, while TCRdb's copy carries only in-frame clones and drops some. The profile shows about 97,000 clones, about 88% of them singletons. These data are taken from a study of T cell responses to AZD1222 COVID-19 vaccine. The V gene's germline CDR1 is SSHAT and CDR2 FNYEAQ (reference sequence). CDR3 length: 13 amino acids. This TCR was sampled from an adult in good health. This rearrangement joins TRBV7-7 to TRBJ1-1, with a weak D call TRBD1 (6 bases). The input for sequencing was peripheral blood, taken on day 0 of AZD1222 vaccination. Here the CDR3 reads CASSQDRNTEAFF. The CDR3 DNA reads as TGTGCTAGCAGCCAGGACAGGAACACTGAAGCTTTCTTT.